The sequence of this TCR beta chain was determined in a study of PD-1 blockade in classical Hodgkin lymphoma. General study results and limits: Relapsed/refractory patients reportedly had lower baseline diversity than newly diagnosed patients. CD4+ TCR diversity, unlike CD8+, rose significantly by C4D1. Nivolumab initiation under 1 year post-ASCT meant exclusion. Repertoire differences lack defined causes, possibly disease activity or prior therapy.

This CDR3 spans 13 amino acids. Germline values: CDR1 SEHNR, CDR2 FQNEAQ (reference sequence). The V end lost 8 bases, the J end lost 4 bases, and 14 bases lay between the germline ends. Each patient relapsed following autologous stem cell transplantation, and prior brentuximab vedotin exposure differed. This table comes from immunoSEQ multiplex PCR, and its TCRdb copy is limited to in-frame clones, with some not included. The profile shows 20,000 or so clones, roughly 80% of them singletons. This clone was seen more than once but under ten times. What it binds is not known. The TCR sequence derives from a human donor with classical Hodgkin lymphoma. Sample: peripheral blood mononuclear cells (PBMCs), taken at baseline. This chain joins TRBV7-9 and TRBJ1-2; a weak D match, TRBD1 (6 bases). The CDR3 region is CASDTQGGYGYTF. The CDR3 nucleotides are TGTGCCAGCGACACACAGGGAGGCTATGGCTACACCTTC.